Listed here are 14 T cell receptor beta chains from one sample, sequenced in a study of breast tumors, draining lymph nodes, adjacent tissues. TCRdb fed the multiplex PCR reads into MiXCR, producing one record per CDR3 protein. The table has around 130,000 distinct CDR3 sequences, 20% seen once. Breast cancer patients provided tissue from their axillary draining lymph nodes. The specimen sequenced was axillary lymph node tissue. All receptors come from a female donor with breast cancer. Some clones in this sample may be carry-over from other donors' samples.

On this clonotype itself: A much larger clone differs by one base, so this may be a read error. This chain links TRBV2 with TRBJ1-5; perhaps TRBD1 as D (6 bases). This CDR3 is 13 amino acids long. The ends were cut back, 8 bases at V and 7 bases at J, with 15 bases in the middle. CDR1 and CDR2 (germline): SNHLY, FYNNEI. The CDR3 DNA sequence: TGTGCCAGCCGGAGGGGGGGGAGCCAGCCCCAGCATTTT. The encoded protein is CASRRGGSQPQHF.

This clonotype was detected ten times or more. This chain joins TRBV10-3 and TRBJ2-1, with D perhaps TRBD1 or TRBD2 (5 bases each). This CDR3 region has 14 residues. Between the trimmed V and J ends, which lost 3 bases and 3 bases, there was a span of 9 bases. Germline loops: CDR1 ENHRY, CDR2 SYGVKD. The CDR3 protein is CAISERGGYNEQFF. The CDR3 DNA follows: TGTGCCATCAGTGAACGTGGGGGCTACAATGAGCAGTTCTTC.

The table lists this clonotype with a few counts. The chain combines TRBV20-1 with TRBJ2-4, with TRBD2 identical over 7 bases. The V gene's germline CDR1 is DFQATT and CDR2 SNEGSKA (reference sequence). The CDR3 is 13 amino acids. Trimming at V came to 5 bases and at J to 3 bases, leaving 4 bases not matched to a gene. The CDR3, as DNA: TGCAGTGCTGCGGGGGTAGTCAAAAACATTCAGTACTTC. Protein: CSAAGVVKNIQYF.

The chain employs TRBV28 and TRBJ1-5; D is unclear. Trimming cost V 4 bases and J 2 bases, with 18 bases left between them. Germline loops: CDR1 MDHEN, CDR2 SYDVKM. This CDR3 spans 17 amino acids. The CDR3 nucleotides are TGTGCCAGCAGTTGGGGAGGGAAGGGCGTACGCAATCAGCCCCAGCATTTT. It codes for CASSWGGKGVRNQPQHF.

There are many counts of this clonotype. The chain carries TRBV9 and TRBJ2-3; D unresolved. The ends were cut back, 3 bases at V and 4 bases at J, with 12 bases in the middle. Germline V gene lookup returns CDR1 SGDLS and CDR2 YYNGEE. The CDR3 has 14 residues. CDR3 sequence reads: CASSAPESPDTQYF. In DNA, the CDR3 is TGTGCCAGCAGCGCCCCTGAATCCCCAGATACGCAGTATTTT. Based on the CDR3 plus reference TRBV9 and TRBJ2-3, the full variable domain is DSGVTQTPKHLITATGQRVTLRCSPRSGDLSVYWYQQSLDQGLQFLIQYYNGEERAKGNILERFSAQQFPDLHSELNLSSLELGDSALYFCASSAPESPDTQYFGPGTRLTVL.

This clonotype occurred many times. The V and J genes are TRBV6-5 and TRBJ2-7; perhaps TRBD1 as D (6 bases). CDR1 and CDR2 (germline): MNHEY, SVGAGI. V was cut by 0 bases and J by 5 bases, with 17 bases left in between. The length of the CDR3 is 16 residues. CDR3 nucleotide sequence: TGTGCCAGCAGTTACTCAGTAGGGACAAAGTCGGACGAGCAGTACTTC. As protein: CASSYSVGTKSDEQYF.

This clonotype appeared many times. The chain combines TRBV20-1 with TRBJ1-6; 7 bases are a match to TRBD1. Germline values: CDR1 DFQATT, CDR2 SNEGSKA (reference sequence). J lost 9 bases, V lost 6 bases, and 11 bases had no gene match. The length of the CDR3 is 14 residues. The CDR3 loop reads CSAGGQRFFSPLHF. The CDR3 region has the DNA TGCAGTGCCGGGGGACAGAGGTTTTTTTCACCCCTCCACTTT.

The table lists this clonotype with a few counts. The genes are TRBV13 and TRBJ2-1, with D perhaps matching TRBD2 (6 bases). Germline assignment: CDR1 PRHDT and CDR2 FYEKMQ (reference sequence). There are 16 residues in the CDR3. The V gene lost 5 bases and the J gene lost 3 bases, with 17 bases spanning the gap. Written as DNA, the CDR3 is TGTGCCAGCAGCCCCAGCGGGCAGGGTAACTACAATGAGCAGTTCTTC. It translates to CASSPSGQGNYNEQFF.

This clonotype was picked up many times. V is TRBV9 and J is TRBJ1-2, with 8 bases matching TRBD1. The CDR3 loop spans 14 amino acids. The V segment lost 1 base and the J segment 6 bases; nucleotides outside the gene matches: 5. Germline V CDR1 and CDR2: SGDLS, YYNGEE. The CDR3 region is CASSVSGQGNGYTF. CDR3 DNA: TGTGCCAGCAGCGTAAGCGGACAGGGTAATGGCTACACCTTC. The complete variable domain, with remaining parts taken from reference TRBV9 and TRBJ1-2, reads DSGVTQTPKHLITATGQRVTLRCSPRSGDLSVYWYQQSLDQGLQFLIQYYNGEERAKGNILERFSAQQFPDLHSELNLSSLELGDSALYFCASSVSGQGNGYTFGSGTRLTVV.

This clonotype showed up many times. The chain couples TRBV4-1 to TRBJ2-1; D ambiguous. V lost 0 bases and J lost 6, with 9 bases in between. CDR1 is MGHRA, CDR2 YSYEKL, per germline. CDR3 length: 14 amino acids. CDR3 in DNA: TGCGCCAGCAGCCAAGAAGCGCCACGCAATGAGCAGTTCTTC. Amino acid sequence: CASSQEAPRNEQFF.

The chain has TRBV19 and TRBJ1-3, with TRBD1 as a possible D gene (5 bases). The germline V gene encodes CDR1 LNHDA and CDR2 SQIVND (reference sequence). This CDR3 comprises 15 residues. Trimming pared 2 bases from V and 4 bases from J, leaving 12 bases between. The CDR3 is CASSITGTAGNTIYF. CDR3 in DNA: TGTGCCAGTAGTATAACCGGGACTGCAGGAAACACCATATATTTT.

CDR3 bases: TGTGCCAGCGGTTTAACACTAGCGGGAGCGAGCTCCTACGAGCAGTACTTC. Translation gives CASGLTLAGASSYEQYF. The chain is built from TRBV11-2 and TRBJ2-7; 11 nucleotides agree with TRBD2. With 8 bases clipped from V and 0 bases from J, the junction kept 12 bases outside the gene matches. The CDR3 spans 17 residues. Germline values: CDR1 SGHAT, CDR2 FQNNGV.

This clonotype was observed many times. The CDR3 region is CASSKGYHQHF. The CDR3 nucleotides read TGTGCCAGTAGTAAGGGTTACCACCAGCATTTT. The chain links TRBV19 to TRBJ1-5; D is ambiguous. Germline lookup yields CDR1 LNHDA and CDR2 SQIVND (reference sequence). The CDR3 sequence is 11 residues long. V lost 4 bases, J lost 12 bases, and 10 bases lay in between.

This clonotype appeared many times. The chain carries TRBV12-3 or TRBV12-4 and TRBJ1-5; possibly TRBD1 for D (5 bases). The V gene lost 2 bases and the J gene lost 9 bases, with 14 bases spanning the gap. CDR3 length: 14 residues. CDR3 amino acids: CASSLLGDDGPQHF. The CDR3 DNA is TGTGCCAGCAGTTTATTAGGGGATGATGGGCCCCAGCATTTT.